A selection of T cell receptor beta chains follows, all from one sample in a study of beta chain features in type 1 diabetes. The repertoire was sequenced with immunoSEQ multiplex PCR; TCRdb's copy has only in-frame clones and lacks some. Of under 300,000 clones listed, around 22% are singletons. Sequenced: naive CD4+ T cells from blood. The receptors derive from a young woman with type 1 diabetes. CDR3s include the opening cysteine and the closing phenylalanine or tryptophan.

v_gene | CDR3aa
TRBV29-1 | CSVGGRPEQYF
TRBV30 | CASHAGSHNEQFF
TRBV4-2 | CASQGLEGAGANVLTF
TRBV7-3 | CASSLRLAEYNEQFF
TRBV1 | CTSSKKREGSDTQYF
TRBV29-1 | CSVQAGGVDTGELFF
TRBV18 | CASSLRQGGYNEQFF
TRBV27 | CASTGGLNTEAFF
TRBV29-1 | CSVMVSRGYTF
TRBV30 | CAWSAGYGYTF
TRBV29-1 | CSALYRGLDIQYF
TRBV4-1 | CASSQAGGGRAKNIQYF
TRBV5-1 | CASSPLGAGVSSYEQYF
TRBV7-9 | CASSLPPGNSYEQYF
TRBV20-1 | CSASERQTQHF
TRBV5-1 | CASSLFGKETQYF
TRBV7-9 | CASSLLAAFSGANVLTF
TRBV7-8 | CATSDLQGIMHTIYF
TRBV9 | CASSVDRGLNTEAFF
TRBV20-1 | CSAKNTEAFF
TRBV27 | CASRKWEGQGAYNEQFF
TRBV7-6 | CASSRGVNTEAFF
TRBV11-2 | CASSLVGGRPTGELFF
TRBV5-1 | CASSITRHTGELFF
TRBV6-5 | CASSFDGSFSNEQFF
TRBV2 | CASTGTGRDTQYF
TRBV7-2 | CASSPQAPSSYNEQFF
TRBV9 | CASSGSSGRAGNEQFF
TRBV5-1 | CASSGVDGNEQFF
TRBV15 | CATSTTRQAYGYTF
TRBV18 | CASSNSQGITGELFF
TRBV30 | CAWSANRVVYNEQFF